This T cell receptor (beta chain) was found in a study of blood T cell repertoires in COVID-19. The overall study: The study drew acute and convalescent COVID-19 samples from the United States, Italy and Spain. PBMCs, B-cell-depleted T cells, or T cells provided the cDNA or gDNA that made up the material.

V was pared by 5 bases and J by 2 bases, with 16 bases between. The CDR3 runs to 15 residues. Germline assignment: CDR1 SEHNR and CDR2 FQNEAQ (reference sequence). Per the original methods: Reference gene primer amplification in the assay estimated nucleated cell counts. Libraries were prepared by immunoSEQ multiplex PCR; TCRdb keeps only in-frame clonotypes and omits some of them. V and J calls and clone size are those listed in that table; D and trimming were worked out from the DNA. The sample has around 100,000 clones; approximately 87% are singletons. The clonotype was recovered from a human donor in a cohort sampled during active COVID-19. The J gene is TRBJ2-7, the V gene TRBV7-9; a possible D gene is TRBD2 (5 bases). The specimen sequenced was peripheral blood. The CDR3 is CASSPSGWEPYEQYF. The DNA for the CDR3 is TGTGCCAGCAGCCCCTCGGGGTGGGAGCCCTACGAGCAGTACTTC.